Listed here are 16 T cell receptor beta chains from one sample, sequenced in a study of identifying expanded T cells in peripheral blood. Assay used: immunoSEQ multiplex PCR; TCRdb lists only in-frame clones, some missing. The sample contains about 90,000 clones, about 85% of which appear only once. The sample was blood. Every receptor here comes from a person aged 18-70 years in good health.

The chain combines TRBV12-5 with TRBJ2-4; 8 bases map to TRBD1. Germline CDR1 and CDR2: LGHNT and FRNRAP. V lost 1 base, J lost 13 bases, and 0 bases stayed unmatched. This CDR3 is 11 amino acids long. In nucleotides, the CDR3 is TGTGCTAGTGGTTTGGCAGGGGGCCAGTACTTC. Amino acids: CASGLAGGQYF.

This chain joins TRBV19 and TRBJ2-1; 13 nucleotides line up with TRBD2. The CDR3 extends over 17 amino acids. V lost 4 bases to trimming and J lost 5 bases; unmatched junction nucleotides: 8. Germline values: CDR1 LNHDA, CDR2 SQIVND (reference sequence). The CDR3 reads CASSSTLGTSGDNEQFF. CDR3 nucleotide sequence: TGTGCCAGTAGTAGTACACTCGGGACTAGCGGGGACAATGAGCAGTTCTTC.

V and J are TRBV19 and TRBJ1-1, with D possibly matching TRBD1 (6 bases). Germline lookup yields CDR1 LNHDA and CDR2 SQIVND (reference sequence). The CDR3 loop spans 14 amino acids. The V end lost 3 bases, the J end lost 10 bases, and 18 bases lay between the germline ends. The CDR3 nucleotides read TGTGCCAGTAGTATTCTCTTGGGGGCAGTGGGAGCTTTCTTT. This codes for CASSILLGAVGAFF. Full variable domain (outside the CDR3, taken from reference TRBV19 and TRBJ1-1): DGGITQSPKYLFRKEGQNVTLSCEQNLNHDAMYWYRQDPGQGLRLIYYSQIVNDFQKGDIAEGYSVSREKKESFPLTVTSAQKNPTAFYLCASSILLGAVGAFFGQGTRLTVV.

The chain carries TRBV28 and TRBJ1-2; the D gene is possibly TRBD1 (5 bases). Deletions cut 3 bases from V and 4 bases from J, with 9 bases between. The germline CDR1 and CDR2 sequences are MDHEN and SYDVKM. The CDR3 runs to 13 residues. CDR3 nucleotides: TGTGCCAGCAGTTTGGGGGGAAGCTATGGCTACACCTTC. Protein product: CASSLGGSYGYTF.

V usage is TRBV2 and J usage is TRBJ1-2; the D is unclear. This CDR3 has 13 amino acids. V lost 8 bases and J 2 bases, leaving 12 bases between the germline ends. Per the germline V gene, CDR1 is SNHLY and CDR2 is FYNNEI. The CDR3 sequence: CASFMAPNYGYTF. As DNA, the CDR3 is TGTGCCAGCTTTATGGCGCCGAACTATGGCTACACCTTC.

V usage is TRBV6-5 and J usage is TRBJ2-5, with D perhaps matching TRBD2 (6 bases). The V end lost 2 bases, the J end lost 5 bases, and 6 bases lay between the germline ends. The germline V gene has CDR1 MNHEY and CDR2 SVGAGI. The CDR3 consists of 12 residues. The CDR3 is CASSYGGETQYF. Written as DNA, the CDR3 is TGTGCCAGCAGTTACGGGGGGGAGACCCAGTACTTC.

CDR3: CASSVGPISGNTIYF. The CDR3, as DNA: TGTGCCAGCAGCGTAGGACCCATCTCTGGAAACACCATATATTTT. The J gene is TRBJ1-3, the V gene TRBV9; D remains ambiguous. Germline V lookup: CDR1 SGDLS, CDR2 YYNGEE. V lost 0 bases and J 0 bases, leaving 7 bases between the germline ends. The CDR3 totals 15 residues.

The rearrangement links TRBV25-1 to TRBJ1-2; tentative D call: TRBD1 (6 bases). This CDR3 is 14 amino acids long. V dropped 2 bases and J dropped 4 bases, with 11 bases sitting between them. CDR1 and CDR2 from the germline V gene are MGHDK and SYGVNS. The CDR3 here is CASSEGGRLYGYTF. The CDR3 nucleotides are TGTGCCAGCAGTGAAGGGGGCAGACTCTATGGCTACACCTTC.

The rearrangement joins TRBV6-5 to TRBJ2-7; D uncertain. The CDR3 loop spans 11 amino acids. Per germline, CDR1 MNHEY and CDR2 SVGAGI. V was shortened by 7 bases and J by 6 bases, with 10 bases between the two germline ends. The CDR3: CASTTGVEQYF. In DNA, the CDR3 is TGTGCCAGCACCACTGGGGTCGAGCAGTACTTC.

V is TRBV18 and J is TRBJ1-6; TRBD1 agrees at 10 bases. Germline trimming cut 0 bases from V and 7 bases from J; bases unmatched to any gene: 3. Germline CDR1 and CDR2: KGHSH and LQKENI. There are 16 residues in the CDR3. The CDR3 here is CASSPPWGQGNSPLHF. In nucleotides, the CDR3 is TGTGCCAGCTCACCACCGTGGGGACAGGGGAATTCACCCCTCCACTTT.

This chain connects TRBV9 to TRBJ2-7; unclear D gene. The germline V and J ends were trimmed by 0 bases and 6 bases, with 10 bases remaining between them. The CDR3 has 13 residues. Germline assignment: CDR1 SGDLS and CDR2 YYNGEE. The CDR3 region is CASSVGGNGEQYF. CDR3 bases: TGTGCCAGCAGCGTAGGGGGTAATGGCGAGCAGTACTTC.

This chain uses TRBV6-6 with TRBJ2-3; possibly TRBD1 for D (6 bases). Germline V gene sequence: CDR1 MNHNY, CDR2 SVGAGI (reference sequence). Trimming removed 5 bases at V and 2 bases at J, with 14 bases between. The CDR3 consists of 15 residues. The CDR3: CASSLTTGSTDTQYF. The CDR3 DNA sequence: TGTGCCAGCAGTCTCACGACAGGTTCCACAGATACGCAGTATTTT.

CDR3 nucleotide sequence: TGTGCCAGCAGCGTAGCTGGGACCACCCAGATTAAGAAGGAGCTGTTTTTT. This gives the protein CASSVAGTTQIKKELFF. The chain recombines TRBV9 with TRBJ2-2; D could derive from TRBD1 or TRBD2 (5 bases each). Trimming cost V 0 bases and J 10 bases, with 22 bases left between them. There are 17 residues in the CDR3. The germline V gene has CDR1 SGDLS and CDR2 YYNGEE.

This chain connects TRBV5-5 to TRBJ1-5; D ambiguous. There are 14 residues in the CDR3. V was shortened by 0 bases and J by 3 bases, with 7 bases between the two germline ends. Germline V gives CDR1 SGHKS, CDR2 YYEKEE (reference sequence). The CDR3 DNA reads TGTGCCAGCAGCTTGGCGACCGTCAATCAGCCCCAGCATTTT. Its translation: CASSLATVNQPQHF.

The chain links TRBV19 to TRBJ1-1, with D maybe TRBD1 (6 bases). There are 12 residues in the CDR3. Germline V lookup: CDR1 LNHDA, CDR2 SQIVND (reference sequence). V dropped 8 bases and J dropped 10 bases, with 17 bases sitting between them. The CDR3 spells CASRNRDQAAFF. In DNA form, the CDR3 reads TGTGCCAGTCGGAACAGGGACCAGGCAGCTTTCTTT.

This chain links TRBV7-3 with TRBJ1-2; 7 nucleotides agree with TRBD1. The CDR3 runs 13 residues. Trimming cost V 5 bases and J 5 bases; bases outside gene matches: 5. The germline V gene encodes CDR1 SGHTA and CDR2 FQGTGA. The CDR3 sequence is CASSPDREYGYTF. CDR3 bases: TGTGCCAGCAGCCCAGACAGGGAGTATGGCTACACCTTC. The full variable domain, its missing parts supplied by reference TRBV7-3 and TRBJ1-2, is GAGVSQTPSNKVTEKGKYVELRCDPISGHTALYWYRQSLGQGPEFLIYFQGTGAADDSGLPNDRFFAVRPEGSVSTLKIQRTERGDSAVYLCASSPDREYGYTFGSGTRLTVV.